This T cell receptor (beta chain) originates from a study of T cells in Graves' hyperthyroidism and ophthalmopathy (dated by TCRdb to 2018 to 2020). Study-level background: Peripheral blood was collected at initial diagnosis, before any treatment. To identify distinguishing TCR V-J signatures, a discovery cohort of around 100 patients was used, comprising 40 to 45 with Graves' ophthalmopathy and some 60 with stable Graves' hyperthyroidism. Whether ophthalmopathy could be predicted prospectively was tested in an independent validation cohort made up of roughly 19 hyperthyroidism patients plus 17 patients who later progressed to ophthalmopathy. For training and testing, the 100 or so patients in the discovery cohort were randomly divided in a 7:3 ratio. The study also compared thyroid tissue and blood T-cell repertoires from more than 5 Graves' hyperthyroidism patients. Once sampling was done, hyperthyroidism patients were given methimazole at a starting dose of 30 mg daily, whereas ophthalmopathy patients were given high-dose intravenous methylprednisolone. TCR Vbeta CDR3 sequencing of 135 peripheral blood samples (approximately 44 ophthalmopathy, roughly 74 hyperthyroidism and approximately 17 progressor patients) is reported in the paper.

The TCR beta CDR3 regions were amplified from RNA transcripts. The TCR CDR3 was subjected to a first round of RT-PCR using the HTBI primer set and the Qiagen OneStep RT-PCR kit. The libraries were constructed in a second round of multiplex PCR and then size-selected and purified. Libraries were sequenced paired-end with 100 bp reads on an Illumina HiSeq2000. From the authors' description of their analysis: SOAPnuke was used to process the raw data, throwing out any read that contained adapters or uncalled bases, had a mean Phred below 15, or lacked an exact constant-primer or identifier match. High-quality paired reads were merged using COPE v1.2.5, and each unique nucleotide sequence was defined as a clonotype. MiTCR v1.1 was used to align clonotypes to the IMGT TRBV, TRBD and TRBJ reference segments. The analysis included only V-J combinations with a frequency above 0.0001, which together covered approximately 99% of the repertoires. A TCS score was defined as the ratio between F50 (clonal expansion) and ExV (chaos), using BLOSUM62-based TCRdist between CDR3 peptides within each V-J. Welch's t-statistics and random forest reduced fewer than 550 V-J features to 10 to 15, which were used in a naive Bayes classifier (R e1071). Through fastp at Q25 and MiXCR, TCRdb rebuilt clones from the public reads, retaining in-frame beta chains. Every entry covers one CDR3 protein and lists the most common genes and DNA from its rows. Clone size and V and J calls follow TCRdb, not the original study. For this sample there are about 520,000 distinct CDR3 sequences; around 20% appear just once. The ten most abundant clones make up 26% of the sample.

Study-wide conclusions, independent of this receptor: No statistical method was used to set the sample size in advance, and investigators knew the group allocation. In cross-validation, a model built on a 13 V-J signature told ophthalmopathy apart from stable hyperthyroidism with 85% to 90% sensitivity and roughly 81% specificity, and in testing the same model reached 80%/75%. Most expanded thyroid clonotypes (frequency above 0.001) were also detected in blood, a finding suggesting that blood repertoires may reflect thyroid immune responses. In validation, progression to ophthalmopathy was predicted by the model with approximately 67% sensitivity and 72% to 85% specificity, a median of about 6.8 months before onset.

From cysteine to phenylalanine, the CDR3 is 16 amino acids long. Just the 48-base CDR3 DNA is kept, in frame starting at base 1. V is clipped by 0 bases and J by 5 bases, and the sequence between their germline boundaries is 16 bases long. In the germline V gene, CDR1 corresponds to MNHEY and CDR2 to SVGAGI. Stable Graves' hyperthyroidism was defined as no progression to ophthalmopathy during 18 months of follow-up. Hyperthyroidism patients were newly diagnosed, had a disease duration of under 2 months, and were aged 18 to 65 years. The study excluded patients with uncontrolled infections, other autoimmune diseases, pregnancy or lactation. Clinical symptoms, serum thyroxine and TRAb, thyroid ultrasound, and orbital computed tomography formed the basis for the diagnoses. Ficoll-Paque density gradient centrifugation was used to isolate PBMCs from 8 to 10 ml of fresh peripheral blood. Total RNA was extracted with Trizol reagent, and quality was checked on an Agilent 2100 Bioanalyzer.

The table lists this clonotype with many counts. No antigen is known for it. No base quality values were provided; no much bigger clone lies one nucleotide off. The chain is encoded by TRBV6-5 joined to TRBJ2-5; no D gene can be assigned with confidence. This sequence originates from a man in his late teens or twenties with Graves' hyperthyroidism. Sequencing was carried out using blood. The CDR3 reads as follows: CASSYSKGPRWETQYF. The nucleotides read TGTGCCAGCAGTTACTCGAAGGGCCCCAGATGGGAGACCCAGTACTTC.